This T cell receptor beta chain is drawn from a study of blood T cell repertoires in COVID-19. The CDR3 runs 18 residues. Germline V lookup: CDR1 MGHRA, CDR2 YSYEKL. V lost 0 bases and J 2 bases, leaving 18 bases between the germline ends. In the authors' workflow: Amplification with reference gene primers provided the estimates of nucleated cell counts. Sequencing used immunoSEQ multiplex PCR; TCRdb keeps in-frame clones, though not all of them. That table supplies the V and J calls and clone size; D and trimming were determined from the DNA. The data contain some 150,000 clones, around 85% of them singletons.

The sample was peripheral blood. J is TRBJ2-3 and V is TRBV4-1; D is perhaps TRBD2 (7 bases). The TCR sequence derives from a man aged 65-85 years with acute or convalescent COVID-19. CDR3: CASSQEPLGAGVTDTQYF. As DNA, the CDR3 is TGCGCCAGCAGCCAAGAACCCCTGGGGGCGGGAGTCACAGATACGCAGTATTTT.